One sample yielded the 13 T cell receptor beta chains listed below, sequenced in a study of identifying expanded T cells in peripheral blood (dated by TCRdb to the late 2010s). The library was obtained by the immunoSEQ multiplex PCR assay. Drawn from immuneACCESS, this table holds only the in-frame rearrangements with V and J called that TCRdb kept. Clones are partly lost; checked studies trace under half to an unresolved V gene and leave the rest unexplained. Counted in this sample were about 100,000 clones; more than 70% of them appeared once. The ten largest make up about 3.9% of the sample. The sequenced material came from blood. These receptor sequences come from a person aged 18 to 70 in good health.

This rearrangement joins TRBV2 to TRBJ2-7; the D gene is possibly TRBD1 (5 bases). Deletions cut 1 base from V and 10 bases from J, with 8 bases between. CDR1 is SNHLY, CDR2 FYNNEI, per germline. The CDR3 spans 11 residues. The CDR3 region has the DNA TGTGCCAGCAGTGAAGAAGGGGAACAGTACTTC. This translates into CASSEEGEQYF.

V usage is TRBV14 and J usage is TRBJ1-1; the D is unclear. The CDR3 runs to 13 residues. CDR1 SGHDN and CDR2 FVKESK come from the germline V gene. The ends were cut back, 2 bases at V and 5 bases at J, with 9 bases in the middle. CDR3 in DNA: TGTGCCAGCAGCCAAACCTCCAGAACTGAAGCTTTCTTT. Its translation: CASSQTSRTEAFF.

The chain recombines TRBV5-1 with TRBJ2-1, with D possibly TRBD2 on 6 matching bases. Looked up from germline, CDR1 is SGHRS and CDR2 is YFSETQ. V lost 10 bases and J lost 3, with 14 bases in between. This CDR3 has 13 amino acids. The CDR3 DNA is TGCGCCTCGGGGTGGCGGGACTACAATGAGCAGTTCTTC. It translates to CASGWRDYNEQFF.

V and J are TRBV11-3 and TRBJ1-1; 7 positions agree with TRBD1. There are 15 residues in the CDR3. V gave up 4 bases and J gave up 0 bases; unmatched junction bases: 5. Germline CDR1 SGHNT, CDR2 YENEEA. In nucleotides, the CDR3 is TGTGCCAGCAGCTCGGCAGGGGGATTGAACACTGAAGCTTTCTTT. Its protein is CASSSAGGLNTEAFF.

V and J are TRBV7-2 and TRBJ2-3; 8 positions agree with TRBD1. The CDR3 is 15 residues long. Germline CDR1 and CDR2: SGHTA and FQGNSA. The junction had 4 bases not matched to a gene; V was cut back by 5 bases and J by 0 bases. CDR3 in amino acids: CASSLDRESTDTQYF. The CDR3 DNA follows: TGTGCCAGCAGCCTGGACAGGGAGAGCACAGATACGCAGTATTTT.

The genes are TRBV10-3 and TRBJ1-2; 10 nucleotides agree with TRBD1. The J segment lost 4 bases and the V segment lost 5 bases, leaving 4 bases of the junction unmatched. The CDR3 contains 14 residues. In germline, CDR1 is ENHRY, CDR2 SYGVKD. The CDR3 loop reads CAISNGQGVYGYTF. CDR3 in DNA: TGTGCCATCAGTAATGGACAGGGGGTCTATGGCTACACCTTC.

The chain joins TRBV29-1 to TRBJ2-5, with D perhaps being TRBD1 or TRBD2 (5 bases each). This CDR3 has 11 residues. The V gene's germline CDR1 is SQVTM and CDR2 ANQGSEA. V lost 3 bases and J 4 bases, leaving 6 bases between the germline ends. CDR3 nucleotides: TGCAGCGTTGAGAGGGGAGAGACCCAGTACTTC. This sequence encodes CSVERGETQYF. Filled out from reference TRBV29-1 and TRBJ2-5, the complete variable domain reads SAVISQKPSRDICQRGTSLTIQCQVDSQVTMMFWYRQQPGQSLTLIATANQGSEATYESGFVIDKFPISRPNLTFSTLTVSNMSPEDSSIYLCSVERGETQYFGPGTRLLVL.

This clone occurred once. The chain joins TRBV5-1 to TRBJ2-2; weak D call: TRBD2 (6 bases). The CDR3 totals 16 residues. From germline, CDR1 is SGHRS and CDR2 YFSETQ. Trimming took 3 bases from V and 1 from J, leaving 13 bases between them. CDR3 residues: CASSSPSVMNTGELFF. In nucleotides, the CDR3 is TGCGCCAGCAGCTCACCTAGCGTTATGAACACCGGGGAGCTGTTTTTT.

The J gene is TRBJ2-1, the V gene TRBV4-2, with D possibly being TRBD1 or TRBD2 (6 bases each). V gave up 0 bases and J gave up 2 bases, with 17 bases separating them. This CDR3 spans 18 amino acids. The germline V gene has CDR1 LGHNA and CDR2 YNFKEQ. Written as DNA, the CDR3 is TGTGCCAGCAGCCAAGATCGAGGAGGGGGACACACCTACAATGAGCAGTTCTTC. Protein: CASSQDRGGGHTYNEQFF.

V gene TRBV18 combines with J gene TRBJ2-7; possibly TRBD2 for D (5 bases). The CDR3 consists of 15 residues. V was pared by 3 bases and J by 0 bases, with 12 bases between. Germline CDR1 KGHSH, CDR2 LQKENI. The CDR3 bases are TGTGCCAGCTCACCTGGACTGACGAGCTCCTACGAGCAGTACTTC. It yields the protein CASSPGLTSSYEQYF.

The genes are TRBV6-5 and TRBJ2-7; weak D call: TRBD1 (6 bases). CDR1 is MNHEY and CDR2 is SVGAGI in the germline V gene. This CDR3 spans 16 amino acids. The germline V and J ends were trimmed by 4 bases and 3 bases, with 19 bases remaining between them. The CDR3 is CASSFRPGQDSYEQYF. The CDR3 bases are TGTGCCAGCAGTTTCCGACCGGGTCAGGACAGCTACGAGCAGTACTTC.

This clone was seen a handful of times. This chain joins TRBV6-1 and TRBJ2-1; 7 bases are a match to TRBD2. Germline V gene lookup returns CDR1 MNHNS and CDR2 SASEGT. This CDR3 has 15 amino acids. With 5 bases clipped from V and 2 bases from J, the junction kept 6 bases outside the gene matches. The CDR3 loop is CASSRRTSTYNEQFF. The CDR3 region has the DNA TGTGCCAGCAGTCGTCGGACTAGTACCTACAATGAGCAGTTCTTC.

The CDR3 is CASSLVGGSGTEAFF. DNA for the CDR3: TGTGCCAGCAGCTTAGTAGGGGGAAGTGGCACTGAAGCTTTCTTT. The chain joins TRBV7-6 to TRBJ1-1; D is perhaps TRBD1 (6 bases). V was shortened by 1 base and J by 4 bases, with 13 bases between the two germline ends. Germline V lookup: CDR1 SGHVS, CDR2 FNYEAQ. The CDR3 extends over 15 amino acids.